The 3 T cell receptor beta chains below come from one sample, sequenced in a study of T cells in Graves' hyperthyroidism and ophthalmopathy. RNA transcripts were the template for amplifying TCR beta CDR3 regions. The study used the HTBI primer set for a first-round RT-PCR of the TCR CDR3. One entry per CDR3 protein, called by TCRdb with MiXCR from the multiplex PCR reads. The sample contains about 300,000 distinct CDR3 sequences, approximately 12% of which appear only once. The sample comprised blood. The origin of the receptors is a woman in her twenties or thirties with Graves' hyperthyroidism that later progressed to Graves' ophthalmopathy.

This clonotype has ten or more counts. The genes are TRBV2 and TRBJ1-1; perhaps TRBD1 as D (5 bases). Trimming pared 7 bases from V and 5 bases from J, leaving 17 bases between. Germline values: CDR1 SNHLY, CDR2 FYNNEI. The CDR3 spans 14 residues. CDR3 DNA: TGTGCCAGCAATGGGGGTAGGGTGGGAACTGAAGCTTTCTTT. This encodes CASNGGRVGTEAFF.

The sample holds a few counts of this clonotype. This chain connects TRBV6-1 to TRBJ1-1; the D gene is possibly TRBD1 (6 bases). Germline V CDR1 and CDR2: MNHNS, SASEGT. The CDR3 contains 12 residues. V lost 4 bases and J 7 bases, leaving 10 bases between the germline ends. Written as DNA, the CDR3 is TGTGCCAGCAGTGGGAGGGGGGATGAAGCTTTCTTT. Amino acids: CASSGRGDEAFF.

The CDR3, as DNA: TGTGCCAGCAGTTTATTAGGCGGTAGGGAGACCCAGTACTTC. It yields the protein CASSLLGGRETQYF. This chain uses TRBV27 with TRBJ2-5; D is undetermined. The CDR3 runs to 14 residues. Trimming stripped 1 base from V and 5 bases from J, with 11 bases between. Germline assignment: CDR1 MNHEY and CDR2 SMNVEV (reference sequence).